Below, 21 T cell receptor beta chains from the same sample are listed, as sequenced in a study of OX40 agonist ivuxolimab in advanced cancers. Libraries were built with the immunoSEQ multiplex PCR assay. Imported from immuneACCESS, the table was reduced by TCRdb to in-frame sequences with V and J called. These copies leave out some clones; in studies compared against another copy, an unresolved V gene accounts for under half, and the cause of the remainder is not known. The sample table lists about 50,000 clones, 92% of them with a count of one. 6.5% to 7.5% of the sample is held by the ten biggest clonotypes. The sequencing here drew on CD4+ or CD8+ T cells sorted from blood, taken in a trial of the OX40 agonist ivuxolimab. These receptors were collected from an adult with an advanced solid tumor such as melanoma, head and neck, liver or kidney cancer.

The J gene is TRBJ2-1, the V gene TRBV7-2; 13 bases match TRBD2. The CDR3 consists of 15 residues. Germline lookup yields CDR1 SGHTA and CDR2 FQGNSA. Germline trimming cut 5 bases from V and 7 bases from J; bases unmatched to any gene: 5. Written as DNA, the CDR3 is TGTGCCAGCAGCACACTAGCGGGGGGGCGAAATGAGCAGTTCTTC. This sequence encodes CASSTLAGGRNEQFF.

The chain recombines TRBV7-2 with TRBJ2-7; D is possibly TRBD2 (7 bases). Trimming pared 5 bases from V and 1 base from J, leaving 18 bases between. The CDR3 consists of 16 residues. Germline V gives CDR1 SGHTA, CDR2 FQGNSA. The CDR3 bases are TGTGCCAGCAGCGCCTGGACAGCGGGGCCTTCCTACGAGCAGTACGTC. Translation: CASSAWTAGPSYEQYV.

Only a few counts were recorded for this clone. This rearrangement joins TRBV21-1 to TRBJ2-1; TRBD2, the table's D call, lacks a check against the DNA. TRBV21-1 has pseudogene status. The length of the CDR3 is 16 residues. The CDR3 bases are TGTGCCAGCCCAAAAGCTAGACGGGAAACCTACAATGAGCAGTTCTTC. Amino acids: CASPKARRETYNEQFF.

The gene calls are TRBV13 and TRBJ2-7; the D gene is possibly TRBD2 (6 bases). This CDR3 spans 16 amino acids. Between the trimmed V and J ends, which lost 5 bases and 0 bases, there was a span of 17 bases. Germline loops: CDR1 PRHDT, CDR2 FYEKMQ (reference sequence). The CDR3 reads CASSPLGSGDSYEQYF. In nucleotides, the CDR3 is TGTGCCAGCAGCCCTCTTGGATCGGGGGACTCCTACGAGCAGTACTTC.

The chain carries TRBV7-9 and TRBJ2-2; the D gene could be TRBD1 or TRBD2 (5 bases each). V lost 5 bases and J 3 bases, leaving 16 bases between the germline ends. Per germline, CDR1 SEHNR and CDR2 FQNEAQ (reference sequence). The CDR3 runs 16 residues. The CDR3 DNA follows: TGTGCCAGCAGCCTTCTATGGGGGTCGGACACCGGGGAGCTGTTTTTT. Translated: CASSLLWGSDTGELFF.

This chain joins TRBV6-5 and TRBJ2-7; D is possibly TRBD2 (6 bases). This CDR3 region has 13 residues. Trimming stripped 0 bases from V and 5 bases from J, with 8 bases between. Germline V lookup: CDR1 MNHEY, CDR2 SVGAGI. The chain's CDR3 is CASSYSSSDEQYV. Written as DNA, the CDR3 is TGTGCCAGCAGTTACTCCTCTAGCGACGAGCAGTACGTC.

The V gene is TRBV5-6, the J gene TRBJ1-1, with D tentatively TRBD1 (5 bases). The CDR3 totals 15 residues. The V end lost 2 bases, the J end lost 5 bases, and 16 bases lay between the germline ends. CDR1 is SGHDT, CDR2 YYEEEE, per germline. This chain's CDR3 is CASSLEGRGGTEAFF. The CDR3 DNA reads TGTGCCAGCAGCTTAGAGGGGAGGGGAGGGACTGAAGCTTTCTTT.

In this sample, this clone turned up a few times. The chain carries TRBV4-1 and TRBJ1-1; a weak D match, TRBD1 (5 bases). Germline loops: CDR1 MGHRA, CDR2 YSYEKL. The CDR3 length is 13 residues. Trimming removed 0 bases at V and 5 bases at J, with 7 bases between. CDR3 bases: TGCGCCAGCAGCCAAGACGAGGGGACTGAAGCTTTCTTT. It is translated as CASSQDEGTEAFF.

This chain uses TRBV14 with TRBJ1-3; D is uncertain. This CDR3 is built from 14 residues. Trimming removed 0 bases from V and 0 bases from J, with 3 bases in between. The germline V gene encodes CDR1 SGHDN and CDR2 FVKESK. Here the CDR3 DNA reads TGTGCCAGCAGCCAAGACCTCTCTGGAAACACCATATATTTT. This gives the protein CASSQDLSGNTIYF.

This clone has just one count. The CDR3 DNA sequence: TGTGCCAGCAGCTATGGTGGGGCAACTGGAAACACCATATATTTT. Translated, it gives CASSYGGATGNTIYF. This chain joins TRBV5-6 and TRBJ1-3; TRBD1 is a possible D gene (5 bases). CDR3 size: 15 residues. The V gene lost 3 bases and the J gene lost 2 bases, with 12 bases spanning the gap. Germline CDR1 is SGHDT and CDR2 is YYEEEE.

The chain employs TRBV27 and TRBJ2-7; D not certain. Trimming cost V 7 bases and J 0 bases, with 19 bases left between them. Germline CDR1 MNHEY, CDR2 SMNVEV (reference sequence). CDR3 size: 16 residues. The chain's CDR3 is CASTQGPDPSSYEQYF. The CDR3 region has the DNA TGTGCCAGCACTCAAGGGCCGGATCCGAGCTCCTACGAGCAGTACTTC.

The CDR3 protein is CASSYTSANSNQPQHF. The CDR3, as DNA: TGTGCCAGCAGTTACACTTCGGCAAATAGCAATCAGCCCCAGCATTTT. This chain links TRBV6-5 with TRBJ1-5, with D uncertain. CDR3 length equals 16 residues. Germline V lookup: CDR1 MNHEY, CDR2 SVGAGI. V lost 2 bases and J lost 0, with 11 bases in between.

The chain employs TRBV6-5 and TRBJ1-2; D unresolved. The V end was cut by 0 bases, the J end by 2 bases, with 10 bases between. The CDR3 has 15 residues. The V gene's germline CDR1 is MNHEY and CDR2 SVGAGI. CDR3 residues: CASSYSPSLNYGYTF. Written as DNA, the CDR3 is TGTGCCAGCAGTTACTCTCCCAGCTTGAACTATGGCTACACCTTC.

This chain connects TRBV4-1 to TRBJ2-1; TRBD1 agrees at 9 bases. This CDR3 spans 16 amino acids. Germline CDR1 MGHRA, CDR2 YSYEKL. The trim removed 4 bases at V and 2 bases at J, leaving 6 bases unmatched. DNA for the CDR3: TGCGCCAGCAGCCTGGGACAGGGATCCCCCTACAATGAGCAGTTCTTC. Its protein product is CASSLGQGSPYNEQFF.

The rearrangement uses TRBV15 and TRBJ2-5; 7 nucleotides line up with TRBD2. Germline V gene sequence: CDR1 LNHNV, CDR2 YYDKDF (reference sequence). There are 16 residues in the CDR3. Unmatched junction bases numbered 8, after V lost 0 bases and J lost 4 bases. The CDR3 nucleotides read TGTGCCACCAGCAGAGATAAGAGCGGGGTGGGAGAGACCCAGTACTTC. It is translated as CATSRDKSGVGETQYF.

The CDR3 loop reads CASNFAGTYEQYV. Written as DNA, the CDR3 is TGTGCCAGCAACTTTGCGGGGACCTACGAGCAGTACGTC. The genes are TRBV28 and TRBJ2-7; TRBD2 might be the D (6 bases). V shed 7 bases and J shed 2 bases, with 12 bases lying between them. Germline V gives CDR1 MDHEN, CDR2 SYDVKM. This CDR3 spans 13 amino acids.

This clone came up once. The chain joins TRBV13 to TRBJ2-3, with 8 bases aligning to TRBD2. This CDR3 is built from 16 residues. J lost 6 bases, V lost 0 bases, and 8 bases had no gene match. Germline CDR1 is PRHDT and CDR2 is FYEKMQ (reference sequence). Here the CDR3 reads CASSLGLADVTDTQYF. The CDR3, as DNA: TGTGCCAGCAGCTTAGGACTAGCGGATGTTACGGATACGCAGTATTTT.

The chain employs TRBV15 and TRBJ2-1; unclear D gene. V was cut by 0 bases and J by 7 bases, with 10 bases left in between. CDR1 LNHNV and CDR2 YYDKDF come from the germline V gene (reference sequence). The CDR3 is 14 amino acids. The CDR3 is CATSRDRQGNEQFF. The CDR3 region has the DNA TGTGCCACCAGCAGAGATCGGCAAGGGAATGAGCAGTTCTTC.

This chain connects TRBV6-4 to TRBJ2-7, with 8 bases that match TRBD1. The CDR3 covers 15 residues. Trimming removed 6 bases from V and 2 bases from J; junction bases left unmatched: 9. Germline V gene lookup returns CDR1 MRHNA and CDR2 SNTAGT. The CDR3 region is CASSPGTGPAYEQYF. The CDR3 nucleotides read TGTGCCAGCAGCCCCGGGACAGGTCCTGCCTACGAGCAGTACTTC.

This clone was picked up one time. J is TRBJ1-1 and V is TRBV13; D gene uncertain. The CDR3 length is 13 residues. In germline, CDR1 is PRHDT, CDR2 FYEKMQ (reference sequence). The V and J ends lost 5 bases and 5 bases respectively, with 12 bases between them. DNA for the CDR3: TGTGCCAGCAGCCTCGGGCGCCGGACTGAAGCTTTCTTT. Protein product: CASSLGRRTEAFF.

This clone was recorded only once. The chain couples TRBV11-2 to TRBJ2-5; 7 bases fit TRBD1. Per the germline V gene, CDR1 is SGHAT and CDR2 is FQNNGV. The V gene end was trimmed by 5 bases and the J gene end by 0 bases; junction bases not matched to a gene: 9. The CDR3 is 16 amino acids. The CDR3 spells CASSARDSVDQETQYF. Here the CDR3 DNA reads TGTGCCAGCAGCGCAAGGGACAGTGTAGACCAAGAGACCCAGTACTTC.